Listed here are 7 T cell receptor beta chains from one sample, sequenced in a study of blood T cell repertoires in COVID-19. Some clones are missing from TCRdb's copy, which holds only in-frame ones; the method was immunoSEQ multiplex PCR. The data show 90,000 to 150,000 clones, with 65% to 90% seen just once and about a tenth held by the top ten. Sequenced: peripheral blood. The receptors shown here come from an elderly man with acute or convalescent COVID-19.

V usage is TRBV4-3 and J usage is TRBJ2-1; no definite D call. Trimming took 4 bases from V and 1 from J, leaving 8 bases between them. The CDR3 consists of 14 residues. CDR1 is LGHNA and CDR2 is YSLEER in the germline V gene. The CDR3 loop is CASSPKTSYNEQFF. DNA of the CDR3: TGCGCCAGCAGCCCGAAAACTTCCTACAATGAGCAGTTCTTC.

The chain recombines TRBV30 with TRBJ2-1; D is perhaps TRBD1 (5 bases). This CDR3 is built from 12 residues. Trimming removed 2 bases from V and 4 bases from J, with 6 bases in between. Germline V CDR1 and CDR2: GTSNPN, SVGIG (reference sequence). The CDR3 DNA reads TGTGCCTGGAGTCCAGGGTACAATGAGCAGTTCTTC. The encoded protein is CAWSPGYNEQFF.

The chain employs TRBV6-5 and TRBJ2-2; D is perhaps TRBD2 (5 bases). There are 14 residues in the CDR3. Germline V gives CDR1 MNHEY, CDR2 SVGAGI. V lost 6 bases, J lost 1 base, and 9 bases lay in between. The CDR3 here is CASRSGMNTGELFF. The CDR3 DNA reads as TGTGCCAGCAGATCCGGGATGAACACCGGGGAGCTGTTTTTT.

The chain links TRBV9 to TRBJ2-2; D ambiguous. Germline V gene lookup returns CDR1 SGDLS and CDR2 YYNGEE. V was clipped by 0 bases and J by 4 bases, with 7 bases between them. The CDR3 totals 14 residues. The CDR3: CASSVDSLTGELFF. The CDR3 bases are TGTGCCAGCAGCGTAGACAGCCTCACCGGGGAGCTGTTTTTT. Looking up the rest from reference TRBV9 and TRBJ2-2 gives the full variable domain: DSGVTQTPKHLITATGQRVTLRCSPRSGDLSVYWYQQSLDQGLQFLIQYYNGEERAKGNILERFSAQQFPDLHSELNLSSLELGDSALYFCASSVDSLTGELFFGEGSRLTVL.

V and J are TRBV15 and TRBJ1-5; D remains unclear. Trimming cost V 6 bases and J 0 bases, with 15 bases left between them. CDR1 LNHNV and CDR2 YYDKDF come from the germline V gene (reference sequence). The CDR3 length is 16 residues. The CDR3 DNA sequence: TGTGCCACCAGACCCCCGCAACAAGATAGCAATCAGCCCCAGCATTTT. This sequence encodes CATRPPQQDSNQPQHF.

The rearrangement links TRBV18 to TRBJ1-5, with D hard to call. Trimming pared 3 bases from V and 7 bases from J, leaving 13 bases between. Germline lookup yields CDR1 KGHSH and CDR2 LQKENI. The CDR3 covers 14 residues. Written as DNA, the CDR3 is TGTGCCAGCTCACCTGGAGAAAAAACCCAGCCCCAGCATTTT. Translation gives CASSPGEKTQPQHF.

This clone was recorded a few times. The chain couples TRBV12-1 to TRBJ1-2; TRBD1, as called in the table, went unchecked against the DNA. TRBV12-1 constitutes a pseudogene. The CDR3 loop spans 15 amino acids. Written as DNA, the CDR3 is TGTGCCAGCAGCTTTGCTCCAGACAGGGGAGATGGCTACACCTTC. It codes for CASSFAPDRGDGYTF.